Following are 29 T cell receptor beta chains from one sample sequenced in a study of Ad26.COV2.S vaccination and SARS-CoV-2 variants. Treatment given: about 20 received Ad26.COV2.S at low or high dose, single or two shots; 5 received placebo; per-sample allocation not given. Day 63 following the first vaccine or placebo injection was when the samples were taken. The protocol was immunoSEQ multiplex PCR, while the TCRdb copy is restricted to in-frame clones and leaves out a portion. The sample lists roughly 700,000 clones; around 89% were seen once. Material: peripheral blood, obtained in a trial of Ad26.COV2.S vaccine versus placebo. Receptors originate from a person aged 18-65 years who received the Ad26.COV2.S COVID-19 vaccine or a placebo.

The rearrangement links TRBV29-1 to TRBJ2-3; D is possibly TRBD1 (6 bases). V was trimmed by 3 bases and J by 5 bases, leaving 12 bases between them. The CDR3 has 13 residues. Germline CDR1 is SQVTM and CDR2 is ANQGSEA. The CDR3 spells CSVDGQLGDTQYF. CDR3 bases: TGCAGCGTTGACGGACAGCTGGGAGATACGCAGTATTTT.

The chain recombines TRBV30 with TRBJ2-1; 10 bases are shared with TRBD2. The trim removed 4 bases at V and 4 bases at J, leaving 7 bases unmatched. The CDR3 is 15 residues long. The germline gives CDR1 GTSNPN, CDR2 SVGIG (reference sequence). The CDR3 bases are TGTGCCTGGAACCTCCTAGCGGGGGTATACAATGAGCAGTTCTTC. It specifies CAWNLLAGVYNEQFF. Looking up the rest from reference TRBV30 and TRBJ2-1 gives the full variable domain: SQTIHQWPATLVQPVGSPLSLECTVEGTSNPNLYWYRQAAGRGLQLLFYSVGIGQISSEVPQNLSASRPQDRQFILSSKKLLLSDSGFYLCAWNLLAGVYNEQFFGPGTRLTVL.

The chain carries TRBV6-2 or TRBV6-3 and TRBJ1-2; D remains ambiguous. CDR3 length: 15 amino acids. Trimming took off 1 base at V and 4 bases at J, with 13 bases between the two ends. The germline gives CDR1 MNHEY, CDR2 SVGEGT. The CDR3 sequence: CASSYYFERSYGYTF. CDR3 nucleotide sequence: TGTGCCAGCAGTTACTACTTTGAACGTTCCTATGGCTACACCTTC.

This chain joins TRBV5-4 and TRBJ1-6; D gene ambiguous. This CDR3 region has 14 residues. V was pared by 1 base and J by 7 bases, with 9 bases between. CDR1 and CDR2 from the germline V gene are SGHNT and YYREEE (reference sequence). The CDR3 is CASSLLGGNSPLHF. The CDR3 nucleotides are TGTGCCAGCAGCTTGCTGGGAGGGAATTCACCCCTCCACTTT.

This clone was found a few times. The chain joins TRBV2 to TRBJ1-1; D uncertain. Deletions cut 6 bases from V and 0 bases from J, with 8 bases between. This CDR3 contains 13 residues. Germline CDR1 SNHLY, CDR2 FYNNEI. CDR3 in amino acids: CASRKELNTEAFF. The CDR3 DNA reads TGTGCCAGCAGGAAGGAACTGAACACTGAAGCTTTCTTT.

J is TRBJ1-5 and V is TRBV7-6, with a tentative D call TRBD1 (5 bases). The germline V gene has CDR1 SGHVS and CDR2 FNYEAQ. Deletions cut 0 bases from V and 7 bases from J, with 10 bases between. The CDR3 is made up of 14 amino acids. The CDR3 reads CASSLAQGGQPQHF. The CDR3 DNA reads TGTGCCAGCAGCTTAGCCCAGGGAGGCCAGCCCCAGCATTTT.

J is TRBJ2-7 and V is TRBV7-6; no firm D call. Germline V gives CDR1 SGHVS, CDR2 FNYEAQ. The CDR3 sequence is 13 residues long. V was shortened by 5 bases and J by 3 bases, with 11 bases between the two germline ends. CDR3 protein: CASSLEQNYEQYF. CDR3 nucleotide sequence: TGTGCCAGCAGCCTGGAGCAGAACTACGAGCAGTACTTC.

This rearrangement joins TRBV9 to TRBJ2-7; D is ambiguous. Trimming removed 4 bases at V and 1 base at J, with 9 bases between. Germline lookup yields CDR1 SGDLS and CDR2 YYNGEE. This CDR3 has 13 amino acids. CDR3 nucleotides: TGTGCCAGCAGCCCCACGAGATCCTACGAGCAGTACTTC. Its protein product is CASSPTRSYEQYF.

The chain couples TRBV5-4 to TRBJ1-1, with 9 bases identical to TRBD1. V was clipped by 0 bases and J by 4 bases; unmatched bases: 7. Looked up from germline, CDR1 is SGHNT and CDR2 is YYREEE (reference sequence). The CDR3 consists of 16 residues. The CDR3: CASSLDRGLTVTEAFF. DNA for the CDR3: TGTGCCAGCAGCTTGGACAGGGGGCTAACTGTCACTGAAGCTTTCTTT.

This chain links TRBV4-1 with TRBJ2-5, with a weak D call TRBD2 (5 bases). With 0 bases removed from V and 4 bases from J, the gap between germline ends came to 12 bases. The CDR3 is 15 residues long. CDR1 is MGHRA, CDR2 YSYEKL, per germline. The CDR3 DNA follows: TGCGCCAGCAGCCAAGAATCCTCCCGGGGAGAGACCCAGTACTTC. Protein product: CASSQESSRGETQYF.

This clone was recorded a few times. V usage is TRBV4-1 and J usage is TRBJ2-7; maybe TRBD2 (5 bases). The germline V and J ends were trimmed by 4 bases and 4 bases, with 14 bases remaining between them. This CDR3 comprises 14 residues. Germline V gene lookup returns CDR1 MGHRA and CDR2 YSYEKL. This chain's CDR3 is CASSPSGIGYEQYF. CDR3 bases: TGCGCCAGCAGCCCCTCGGGGATAGGGTACGAGCAGTACTTC.

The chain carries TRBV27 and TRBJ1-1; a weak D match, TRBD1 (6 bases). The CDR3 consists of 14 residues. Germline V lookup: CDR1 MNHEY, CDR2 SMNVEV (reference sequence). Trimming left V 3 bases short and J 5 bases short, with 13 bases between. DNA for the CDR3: TGTGCCAGCAGTTTGCGGGGGCGGGGAACTGAAGCTTTCTTT. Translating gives CASSLRGRGTEAFF.

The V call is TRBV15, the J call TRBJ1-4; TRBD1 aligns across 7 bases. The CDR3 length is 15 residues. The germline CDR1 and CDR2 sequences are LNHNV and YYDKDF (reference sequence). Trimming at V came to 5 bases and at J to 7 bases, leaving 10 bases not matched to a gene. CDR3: CATSGAGTAIEKLFF. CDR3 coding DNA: TGTGCCACCAGCGGAGCCGGGACAGCCATTGAAAAACTGTTTTTT.

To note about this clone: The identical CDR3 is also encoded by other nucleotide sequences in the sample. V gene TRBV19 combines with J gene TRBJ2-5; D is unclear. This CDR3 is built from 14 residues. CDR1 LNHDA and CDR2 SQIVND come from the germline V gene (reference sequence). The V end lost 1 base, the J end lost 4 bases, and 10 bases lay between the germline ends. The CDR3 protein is CASSIGGSGETQYF. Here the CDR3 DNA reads TGTGCCAGTAGTATAGGGGGATCAGGAGAGACCCAGTACTTC.

CDR3 sequence reads: CASSIGGRLEAFF. CDR3 sequence (DNA): TGTGCCAGTAGTATAGGGGGACGGCTGGAAGCTTTCTTT. The rearrangement uses TRBV19 and TRBJ1-1, with D possibly matching TRBD1 (5 bases). The V end lost 1 base, the J end lost 8 bases, and 11 bases lay between the germline ends. Germline V gene sequence: CDR1 LNHDA, CDR2 SQIVND (reference sequence). This CDR3 region has 13 residues.

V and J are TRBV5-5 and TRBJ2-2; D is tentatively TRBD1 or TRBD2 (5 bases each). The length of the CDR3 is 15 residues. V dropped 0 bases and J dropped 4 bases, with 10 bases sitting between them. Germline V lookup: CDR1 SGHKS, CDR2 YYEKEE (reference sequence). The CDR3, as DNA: TGTGCCAGCAGCTTGGGAGGGGTAGCCACCGGGGAGCTGTTTTTT. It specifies CASSLGGVATGELFF.

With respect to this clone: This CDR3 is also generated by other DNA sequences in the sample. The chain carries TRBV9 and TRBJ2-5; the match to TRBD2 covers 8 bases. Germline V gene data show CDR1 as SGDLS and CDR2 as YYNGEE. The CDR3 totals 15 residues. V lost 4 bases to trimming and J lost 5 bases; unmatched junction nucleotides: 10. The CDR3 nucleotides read TGTGCCAGCAGCCCTCGGGGGGGGGCCCGGGAGACCCAGTACTTC. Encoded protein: CASSPRGGARETQYF.

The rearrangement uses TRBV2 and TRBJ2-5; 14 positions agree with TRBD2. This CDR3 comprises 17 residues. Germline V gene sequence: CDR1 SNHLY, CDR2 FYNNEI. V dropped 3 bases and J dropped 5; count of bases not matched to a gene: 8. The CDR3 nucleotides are TGTGCCAGCAGTGACCCTACGACTAGCGGGAGGGGGGAGACCCAGTACTTC. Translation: CASSDPTTSGRGETQYF.

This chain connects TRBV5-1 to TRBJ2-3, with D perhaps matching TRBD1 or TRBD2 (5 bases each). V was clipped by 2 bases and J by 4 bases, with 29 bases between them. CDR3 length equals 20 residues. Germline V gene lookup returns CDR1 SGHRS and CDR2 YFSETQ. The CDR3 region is CASSLFGGPERRVLPDTQYF. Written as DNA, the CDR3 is TGCGCCAGCAGCTTATTTGGGGGACCGGAACGGCGAGTCTTGCCAGATACGCAGTATTTT.

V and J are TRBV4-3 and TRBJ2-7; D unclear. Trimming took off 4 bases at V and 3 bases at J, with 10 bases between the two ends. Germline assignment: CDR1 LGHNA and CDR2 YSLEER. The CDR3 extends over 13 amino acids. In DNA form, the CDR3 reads TGCGCCAGCAGCCCGGAAGCCCACTACGAGCAGTACTTC. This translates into CASSPEAHYEQYF.

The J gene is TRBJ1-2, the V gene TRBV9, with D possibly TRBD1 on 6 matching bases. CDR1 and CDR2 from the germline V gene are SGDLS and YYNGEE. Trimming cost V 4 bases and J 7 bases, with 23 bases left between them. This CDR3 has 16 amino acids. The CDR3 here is CASSPRHRESGVGYTF. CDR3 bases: TGTGCCAGCAGCCCACGTCATCGGGAATCAGGGGTTGGCTACACCTTC.

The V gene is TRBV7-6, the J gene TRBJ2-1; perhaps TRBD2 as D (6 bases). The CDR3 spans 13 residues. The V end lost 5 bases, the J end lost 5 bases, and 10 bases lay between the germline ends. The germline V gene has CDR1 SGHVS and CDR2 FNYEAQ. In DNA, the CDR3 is TGTGCCAGCAGCACGGGACTCCACAATGAGCAGTTCTTC. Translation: CASSTGLHNEQFF.

In DNA form, the CDR3 reads TGTGCCTGGAGTGTACGCACAGATACGCAGTATTTT. Translating gives CAWSVRTDTQYF. The chain is built from TRBV30 and TRBJ2-3; D uncertain. CDR3 length equals 12 residues. V was trimmed by 0 bases and J by 1 base, leaving 2 bases between them. Germline CDR1 GTSNPN, CDR2 SVGIG (reference sequence).

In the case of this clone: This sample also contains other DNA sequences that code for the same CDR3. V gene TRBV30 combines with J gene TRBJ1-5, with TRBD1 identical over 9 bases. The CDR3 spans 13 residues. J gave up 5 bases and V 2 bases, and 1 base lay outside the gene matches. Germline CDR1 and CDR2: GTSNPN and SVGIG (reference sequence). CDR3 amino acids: CAWSRQGDQPQHF. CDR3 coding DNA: TGTGCCTGGAGTCGACAGGGGGATCAGCCCCAGCATTTT.

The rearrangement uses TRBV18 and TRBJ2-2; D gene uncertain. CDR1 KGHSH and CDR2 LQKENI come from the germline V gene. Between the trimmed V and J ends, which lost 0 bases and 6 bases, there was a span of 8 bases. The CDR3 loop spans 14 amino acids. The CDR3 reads CASSPPGTPGELFF. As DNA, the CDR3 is TGTGCCAGCTCACCACCCGGTACCCCCGGGGAGCTGTTTTTT.

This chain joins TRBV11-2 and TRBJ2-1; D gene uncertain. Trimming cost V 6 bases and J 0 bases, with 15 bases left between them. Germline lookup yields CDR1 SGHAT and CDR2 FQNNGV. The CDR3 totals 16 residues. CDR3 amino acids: CASSYYGSSSYNEQFF. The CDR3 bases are TGTGCCAGCAGTTACTACGGGTCGAGCTCCTACAATGAGCAGTTCTTC.

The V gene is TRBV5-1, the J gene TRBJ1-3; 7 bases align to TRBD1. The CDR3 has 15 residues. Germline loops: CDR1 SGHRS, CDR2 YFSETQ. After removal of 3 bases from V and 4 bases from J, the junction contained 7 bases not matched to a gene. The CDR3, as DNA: TGCGCCAGCAGCTACAGGGGTCTAGAAGGAAACACCATATATTTT. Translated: CASSYRGLEGNTIYF.

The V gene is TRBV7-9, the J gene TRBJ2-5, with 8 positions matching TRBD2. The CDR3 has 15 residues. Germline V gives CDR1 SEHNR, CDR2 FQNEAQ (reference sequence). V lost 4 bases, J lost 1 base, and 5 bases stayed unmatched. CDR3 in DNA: TGTGCCAGCAGCTCGGAACTAGCGGCCCAAGAGACCCAGTACTTC. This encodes CASSSELAAQETQYF. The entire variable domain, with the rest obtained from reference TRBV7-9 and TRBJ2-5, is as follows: DTGVSQNPRHKITKRGQNVTFRCDPISEHNRLYWYRQTLGQGPEFLTYFQNEAQLEKSRLLSDRFSAERPKGSFSTLEIQRTEQGDSAMYLCASSSELAAQETQYFGPGTRLLVL.

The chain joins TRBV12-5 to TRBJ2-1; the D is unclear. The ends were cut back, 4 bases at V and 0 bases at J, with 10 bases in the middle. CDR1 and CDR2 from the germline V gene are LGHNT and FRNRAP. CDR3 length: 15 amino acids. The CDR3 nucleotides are TGTGCTAGTGGTTCTTACCTATCCTCCTACAATGAGCAGTTCTTC. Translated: CASGSYLSSYNEQFF.